This T cell receptor beta chain was captured by sequencing in a study of blood T cell repertoires in COVID-19. Overall study: T cells, B-cell-depleted T cells, or PBMCs provided the cDNA or gDNA that served as material.

The table came from immunoSEQ multiplex PCR; TCRdb's copy has only in-frame clones and leaves some out. The sample yields tens of thousands of clones, roughly 88% seen once. There are 17 residues in the CDR3. The V gene's germline CDR1 is MNHEY and CDR2 SVGEGT. J lost 2 bases, V lost 6 bases, and 12 bases had no gene match. V and J are TRBV6-2 or TRBV6-3 and TRBJ2-2; TRBD2 aligns across 7 bases. This receptor was obtained from a woman aged 60 to 75 with COVID-19, enrolled during active disease. The sequencing input was peripheral blood. The CDR3 region is CASRPWPGGDNTGELFF. CDR3 DNA: TGTGCCAGCAGACCTTGGCCGGGAGGCGACAACACCGGGGAGCTGTTTTTT.